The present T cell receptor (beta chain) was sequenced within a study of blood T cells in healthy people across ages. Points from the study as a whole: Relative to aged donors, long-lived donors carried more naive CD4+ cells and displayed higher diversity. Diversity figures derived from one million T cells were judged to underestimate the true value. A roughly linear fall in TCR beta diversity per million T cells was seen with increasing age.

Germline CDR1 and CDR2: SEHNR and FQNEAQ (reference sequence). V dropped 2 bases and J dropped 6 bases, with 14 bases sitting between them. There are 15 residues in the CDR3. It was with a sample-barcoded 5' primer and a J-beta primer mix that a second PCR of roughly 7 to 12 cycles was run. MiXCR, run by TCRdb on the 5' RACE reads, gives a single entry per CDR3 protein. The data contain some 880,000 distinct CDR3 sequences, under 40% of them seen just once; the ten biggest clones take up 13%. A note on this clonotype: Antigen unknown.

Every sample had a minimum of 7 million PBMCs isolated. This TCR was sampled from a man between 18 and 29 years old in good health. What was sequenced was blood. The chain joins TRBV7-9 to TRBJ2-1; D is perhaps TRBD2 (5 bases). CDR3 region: CASSLSTTEGNEQFF. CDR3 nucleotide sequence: TGTGCCAGCAGCTTAAGTACTACCGAGGGCAATGAGCAGTTCTTC.